This record looks at one T cell receptor (beta chain) sequence and its context. With random hexamers, roughly 0.5 to 1 ug RNA was reverse transcribed. MiXCR, run by TCRdb on the immunoSEQ multiplex PCR reads, gives a single entry per CDR3 protein. The data contain about 83,000 distinct CDR3 sequences, about 96% of them singletons. The CDR3 loop spans 11 amino acids. Germline V gene data show CDR1 as SGHVS and CDR2 as FQNEAQ. This entry belongs to a study of CD8 T cells in Susac syndrome. This receptor was obtained from a human donor with Susac syndrome. Sequenced: CD8+ T cells from PBMCs. J is TRBJ2-7 and V is TRBV7-8, with D perhaps TRBD2 (5 bases). The CDR3, as DNA: TGCAAAAGACGGGGCTCCTACGAGCAGTACGTC. Amino acids: CKRRGSYEQYV.